A single T cell receptor beta chain is shown here with its context. This entry comes from a study of OX40 agonist ivuxolimab in advanced cancers. Whole-study context: Mean age around 64 years, range roughly 20 to 85; roughly 82% male.

Assay used: immunoSEQ multiplex PCR; TCRdb lists only in-frame clones, some missing. The table shows about 75,000 clones, with about nine tenths occurring only once. CDR3 length equals 15 residues. CDR1 and CDR2 (germline): SNHLY, FYNNEI. The ends lost 4 bases at V and 0 bases at J; junction bases unmatched: 2. The rearrangement uses TRBV2 and TRBJ2-2, with TRBD1 matching over 7 bases. This receptor was identified in an adult with an advanced solid tumor such as melanoma, head and neck, liver or kidney cancer. The sample in question was CD4+ or CD8+ T cells sorted from blood, obtained in a trial of the OX40 agonist ivuxolimab. CDR3 nucleotides: TGTGCCAGCAGTGGGGACAGCGCGAACACCGGGGAGCTGTTTTTT. Protein product: CASSGDSANTGELFF. Combining the CDR3 with reference TRBV2 and TRBJ2-2 gives the whole variable domain EPEVTQTPSHQVTQMGQEVILRCVPISNHLYFYWYRQILGQKVEFLVSFYNNEISEKSEIFDDQFSVERPDGSNFTLKIRSTKLEDSAMYFCASSGDSANTGELFFGEGSRLTVL.